This paragraph covers one TCR beta chain sequence. Its antigen is not identified. The data stem from a study of CD8+ T cells in alopecia areata. Study-wide background: Treated individuals took tofacitinib by mouth, 5 to 10 mg twice daily. Patients took tofacitinib for 6 to 18 months, followed by 6 drug-free months.

As the sequencing template, cDNA was produced by extracting RNA and reverse transcribing it. The data were produced by immunoSEQ multiplex PCR, yet TCRdb's version contains in-frame clones alone and is incomplete. This repertoire shows 200,000 to 250,000 clones, under 60% found once; its top ten account for 1.6%. General study findings and limits: Tofacitinib significantly reduced both scalp clonality and expanded CD8+ clones among the top 100.

The trim removed 7 bases at V and 0 bases at J, leaving 11 bases unmatched. This CDR3 contains 16 residues. CDR1 and CDR2 (germline): LNHDA, SQIVND (reference sequence). This sample's treatment: oral pan-JAK inhibitor, 5-10 mg twice daily. Lesional scalp punch biopsies and peripheral blood were collected from alopecia areata patients. Sequenced material: CD4+ T cells sorted from blood, taken at week 4, from a patient treated with tofacitinib. The source of this sequence is a human donor with alopecia areata. The chain employs TRBV19 and TRBJ1-1, with 7 bases identical to TRBD1. DNA of the CDR3: TGTGCCAGTACGGCTGGGGGCAGGGGGATGAACACTGAAGCTTTCTTT. As protein: CASTAGGRGMNTEAFF.